A selection of T cell receptor beta chains follows, all from one sample in a study of T cell responses to AZD1222 COVID-19 vaccine. Some clones are missing from TCRdb's copy, which holds only in-frame ones; the method was immunoSEQ multiplex PCR. The sample has about 200,000 clones, 88% seen once. Sequenced here: peripheral blood, sampled on day 0 of AZD1222 vaccination. The receptors come from an adult in good health. Both conserved end residues are part of each CDR3. A D gene is named only where the DNA matches it firmly. The size of a clone is reported for some rows only, either as once, few or many, or as a class for expanded clones.

>NA|TRBV7-9|TRBD1|TRBJ1-5
TGTGCCAGCAGCTTTAGCCAGGGGGCTCGGGGCAATCAGCCCCAGCATTTT
CASSFSQGARGNQPQHF
>NA|TRBV6-2/TRBV6-3|TRBD1|TRBJ1-1
TGTGCCAGCAGTCGCTGGGACAGGGACACTGAAGCTTTCTTT
CASSRWDRDTEAFF
>once|TRBV7-9|NA|TRBJ2-5
TGTGCCAGCAGCTTATATGGGTCAGACCAAGAGACCCAGTACTTC
CASSLYGSDQETQYF
>NA|TRBV6-4|TRBD1|TRBJ1-2
TGTGCCAGCAGTGATCTGGACAGGGTACACGGCTACACCTTC
CASSDLDRVHGYTF
>once|TRBV19|TRBD1|TRBJ1-5
TGTGCCAGTAGTCCCGGGACAGGGCCAGGTGGGCCCCAGCATTTT
CASSPGTGPGGPQHF
>NA|TRBV10-3|NA|TRBJ1-4
TGTGCCACCGCAAGCCGAGCTAATGAAAAACTGTTTTTT
CATASRANEKLFF
>once|TRBV7-3|NA|TRBJ2-1
TGTGCCAGCAGCCCCCTCCCCCGGGATGAGCAGTTCTTC
CASSPLPRDEQFF
>NA|TRBV7-8|NA|TRBJ1-2
TGTGCCAGCAGCCCTGGTGGCCCAGGGGCGGATTCTCTCTATGGCTACACCTTC
CASSPGGPGADSLYGYTF
>NA|TRBV5-1|NA|TRBJ2-5
TGCGCCAGCAGCTTGATGGAGGGGCACCAAGAGACCCAGTACTTC
CASSLMEGHQETQYF
>NA|TRBV3-1/TRBV3-2|NA|TRBJ1-1
TGTGCCAGCAGCCAAACAGGAGGGAACACTGAAGCTTTCTTT
CASSQTGGNTEAFF
>few|TRBV9|NA|TRBJ2-7
TGTGCCAGCAGCGTCGGACAGTTCTACGAGCAGTACTTC
CASSVGQFYEQYF
>NA|TRBV12-3/TRBV12-4|NA|TRBJ1-3
TGTGCCAGCAGCCAGGGTCACACCATATATTTT
CASSQGHTIYF
>once|TRBV5-1|TRBD1|TRBJ1-5
TGCGCCAGCAGCTTGAGACAGGGTGATCAGCCCCAGCATTTT
CASSLRQGDQPQHF
>NA|TRBV11-1|TRBD1|TRBJ2-4
TGTGCCAGCAGCTCTAGCGGGGACAGGGGGAACATTCAGTACTTC
CASSSSGDRGNIQYF
>NA|TRBV6-5|NA|TRBJ2-7
TGTGCCAGCAGTTCTTTAATTCGATACGAGCAGTACTTC
CASSSLIRYEQYF
>NA|TRBV9|NA|TRBJ2-3
TGTGCCAGCAGCCCCGGGACTGGTGGAGATACGCAGTATTTT
CASSPGTGGDTQYF
>NA|TRBV9|NA|TRBJ2-6
TGTGCCAGCAGCCCGGGGACACTCGGGGCCAACGTCCTGACTTTC
CASSPGTLGANVLTF
>NA|TRBV2|NA|TRBJ1-2
TGTGCCAGACCGGGACAAACTTTCGTGGATGGCTACACCTTC
CARPGQTFVDGYTF
>NA|TRBV12-3/TRBV12-4|NA|TRBJ1-2
TGTGCCAGCAGGGGTGGGAACTATGGCTACACCTTC
CASRGGNYGYTF
>once|TRBV9|NA|TRBJ1-2
TGTGCCAGCAGCGCGACTCAGACAGGCGGCTATGGCTACACCTTC
CASSATQTGGYGYTF
>NA|TRBV5-1|NA|TRBJ1-1
TGCGCCAGCAGCTCTCACCGTGTTAACACTGAAGCTTTCTTT
CASSSHRVNTEAFF
>NA|TRBV29-1|NA|TRBJ1-1
TGCAGCACCAAAGAAGGTAGTACTGAAGCTTTCTTT
CSTKEGSTEAFF
>few|TRBV28|NA|TRBJ2-2
TGTGCCAGCAGTTTGAGACAGGATAATCACGGGGAGCTGTTTTTT
CASSLRQDNHGELFF
>NA|TRBV7-2|NA|TRBJ2-1
TGTGCCAGCACGCGTGTGAGTGAGCAGTTCTTC
CASTRVSEQFF
>NA|TRBV9|NA|TRBJ1-2
TGTGCCAGCAGCCCTACCTGGGCTCCTGGGTCCTATGGCTACACCTTC
CASSPTWAPGSYGYTF
>NA|TRBV11-3|NA|TRBJ2-3
TGTGCCAGCAGCTTAGTGGGGGCCAGCACAGATACGCAGTATTTT
CASSLVGASTDTQYF
>NA|TRBV5-5|TRBD1|TRBJ1-1
TGTGCCAGCAGCTTTACTGGACAGGGGACTGAAGCTTTCTTT
CASSFTGQGTEAFF
>NA|TRBV18|TRBD1|TRBJ1-2
TGTGCCAGCTCAAAATCAACAGGGGGCACGAACTATGGCTACACCTTC
CASSKSTGGTNYGYTF
>NA|TRBV3-1/TRBV3-2|NA|TRBJ2-1
TGTGCCAGCAGCCAAGCTCCAGTGAGGTACAATGAGCAGTTCTTC
CASSQAPVRYNEQFF
>NA|TRBV6-2/TRBV6-3|NA|TRBJ1-2
TGTGCCAGCAGCCGCAGGGACGGCTACACCTTC
CASSRRDGYTF
>NA|TRBV30|NA|TRBJ2-1
TGTGCCTGGAGTGATAGGTATGAGCAGTTCTTC
CAWSDRYEQFF
>NA|TRBV7-2|NA|TRBJ2-7
TGTGCCAGCAGCTTAATGCCGGGACAAAGGAGGTACGGCGAGCAGTACTTC
CASSLMPGQRRYGEQYF
>NA|TRBV10-1|TRBD1|TRBJ2-7
TGCGCCAGCAGTGATAGGACAGGCCTGGAGCAGTACTTC
CASSDRTGLEQYF
>NA|TRBV2|TRBD1|TRBJ1-1
TGTGCCAGCAGGGCCGACAGGGGAGCTTTCTTT
CASRADRGAFF
>NA|TRBV5-6|TRBD1|TRBJ1-1
TGTGCCAGCAGCCCTTTGGACAGGCTGAACACTGAAGCTTTCTTT
CASSPLDRLNTEAFF
>NA|TRBV28|NA|TRBJ1-1
TGTGCCAGCGTGTCAGGACCTGAAGCTTTCTTT
CASVSGPEAFF
>NA|TRBV4-1|TRBD1|TRBJ1-4
TGCGCCAGCCTACCCCGGGACAGGGCCAATGAAAAACTGTTTTTT
CASLPRDRANEKLFF
>NA|TRBV7-9|TRBD1|TRBJ2-3
TGTGCCAGCAGCTTAGTGACAGGGGACGCAGATACGCAGTATTTT
CASSLVTGDADTQYF
>NA|TRBV27|TRBD1|TRBJ1-6
TGTGCCAGCTCTTACAGGGGGCCTTCACCCCTCCACTTT
CASSYRGPSPLHF
>NA|TRBV7-9|NA|TRBJ1-3
TGTGCCAGCATTTCTAATCTCTCTGGAAACACCATATATTTT
CASISNLSGNTIYF
>NA|TRBV19|NA|TRBJ1-5
TGTGCCAGTAGTATAGACAGGGGCCAGCCCCAGCATTTT
CASSIDRGQPQHF
>NA|TRBV7-3|TRBD1|TRBJ1-6
TGTGCCAGCAGCCTAACCGGCCGGACAGGGAATTCACCCCTCCACTTT
CASSLTGRTGNSPLHF
>NA|TRBV7-8|NA|TRBJ1-2
TGTGCCAGCAGAGGCGGGGCTAACTATGGCCACACCTTC
CASRGGANYGHTF
>once|TRBV11-2|NA|TRBJ1-1
TGTGCCAGCAGCAGAGTGAACACTGAAGCTTTCTTT
CASSRVNTEAFF
>NA|TRBV7-2|TRBD1|TRBJ2-5
TGTGCCAGCAGCTTAAACAGGGGGCAAGAGACCCAGTACTTC
CASSLNRGQETQYF
>NA|TRBV10-3|NA|TRBJ2-5
TGTGCCATCAGTGGGTTTCAAGAGACCCAGTACTTC
CAISGFQETQYF
>NA|TRBV10-2|TRBD1|TRBJ1-2
TGCGCCAGTGTGGAGAGGACAGGGGGCTACACCTTC
CASVERTGGYTF
>NA|TRBV9|NA|TRBJ1-6
TGTGCCAGCAGCGTAGGACAGATTAATTCACCCCTCCACTTT
CASSVGQINSPLHF
>NA|TRBV6-2/TRBV6-3|NA|TRBJ2-7
TGTGCCAGCAGTCCAATGTACGAGCAGTACTTC
CASSPMYEQYF